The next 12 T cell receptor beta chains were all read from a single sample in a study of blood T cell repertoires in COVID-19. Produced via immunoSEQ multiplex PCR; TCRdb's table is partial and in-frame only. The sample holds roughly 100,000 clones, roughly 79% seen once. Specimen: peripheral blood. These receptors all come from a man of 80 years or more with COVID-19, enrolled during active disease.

DNA for the CDR3: TGCAGCATGCTTCGGGCGGGGGGTAACCAAGAGACCCAGTACTTC. Its translation is CSMLRAGGNQETQYF. V is TRBV29-1 and J is TRBJ2-5; 8 nucleotides match TRBD2. After removal of 8 bases from V and 0 bases from J, the junction contained 11 bases not matched to a gene. Germline V gene lookup returns CDR1 SQVTM and CDR2 ANQGSEA. The CDR3 is 15 residues long.

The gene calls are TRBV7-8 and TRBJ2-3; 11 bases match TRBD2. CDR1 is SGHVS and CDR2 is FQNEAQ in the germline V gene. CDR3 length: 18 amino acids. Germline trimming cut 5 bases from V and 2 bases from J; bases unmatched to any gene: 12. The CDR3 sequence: CASSEKVVAGGSTDTQYF. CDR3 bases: TGTGCCAGCAGCGAGAAGGTGGTAGCGGGAGGGTCCACAGATACGCAGTATTTT.

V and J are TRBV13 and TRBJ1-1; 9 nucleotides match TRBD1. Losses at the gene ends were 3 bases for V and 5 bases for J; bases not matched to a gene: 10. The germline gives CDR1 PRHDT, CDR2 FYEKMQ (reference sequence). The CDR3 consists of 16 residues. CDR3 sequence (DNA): TGTGCCAGCAGCTTTGTACAGGGGGCAATGGGGACTGAAGCTTTCTTT. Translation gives CASSFVQGAMGTEAFF.

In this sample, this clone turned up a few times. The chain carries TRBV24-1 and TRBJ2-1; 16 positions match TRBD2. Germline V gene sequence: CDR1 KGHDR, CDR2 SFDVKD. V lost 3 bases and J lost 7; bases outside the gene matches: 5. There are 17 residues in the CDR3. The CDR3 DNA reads TGTGCCACCAGTGATGGGGGACTAGCGGGAGGGCCTAATGAGCAGTTCTTC. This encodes CATSDGGLAGGPNEQFF.

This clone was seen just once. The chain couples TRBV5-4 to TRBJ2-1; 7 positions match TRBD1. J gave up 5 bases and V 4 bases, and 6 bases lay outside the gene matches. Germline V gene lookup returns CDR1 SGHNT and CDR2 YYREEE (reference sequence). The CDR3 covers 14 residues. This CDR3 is CASSPKTGNNEQFF. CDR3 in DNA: TGTGCCAGCAGCCCTAAGACAGGGAACAATGAGCAGTTCTTC.

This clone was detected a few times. The CDR3 reads CASSDRQGNTIYF. DNA for the CDR3: TGTGCCAGCAGCGACCGACAGGGAAACACCATATATTTT. This chain links TRBV7-3 with TRBJ1-3; maybe TRBD1 (5 bases). V dropped 5 bases and J dropped 4 bases, with 9 bases sitting between them. CDR1 and CDR2 (germline): SGHTA, FQGTGA. CDR3 length equals 13 residues.

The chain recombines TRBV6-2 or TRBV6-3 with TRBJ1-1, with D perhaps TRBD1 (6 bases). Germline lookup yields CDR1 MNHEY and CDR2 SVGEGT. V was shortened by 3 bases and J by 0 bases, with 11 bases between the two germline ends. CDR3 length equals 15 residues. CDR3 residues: CASSYSGHMNTEAFF. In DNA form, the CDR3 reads TGTGCCAGCAGTTATTCGGGACACATGAACACTGAAGCTTTCTTT.

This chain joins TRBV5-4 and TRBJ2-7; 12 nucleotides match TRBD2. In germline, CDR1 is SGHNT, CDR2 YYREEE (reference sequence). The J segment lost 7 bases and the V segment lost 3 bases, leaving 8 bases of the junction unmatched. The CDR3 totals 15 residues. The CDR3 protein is CASSWPLAGGEEQYF. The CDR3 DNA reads TGTGCCAGCAGCTGGCCCCTAGCGGGAGGGGAAGAGCAGTACTTC.

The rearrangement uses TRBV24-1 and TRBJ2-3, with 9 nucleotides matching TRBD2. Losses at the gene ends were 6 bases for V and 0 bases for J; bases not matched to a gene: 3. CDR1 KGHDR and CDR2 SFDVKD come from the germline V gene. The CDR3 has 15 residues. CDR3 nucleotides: TGTGCCACCAGTCGCCTAGCGGGGAGCACAGATACGCAGTATTTT. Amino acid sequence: CATSRLAGSTDTQYF.

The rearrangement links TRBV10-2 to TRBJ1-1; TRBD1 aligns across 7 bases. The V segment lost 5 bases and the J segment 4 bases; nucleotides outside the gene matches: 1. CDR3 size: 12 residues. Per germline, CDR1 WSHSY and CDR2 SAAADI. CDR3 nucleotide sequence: TGCGCCAGCAGTACAGGGGCCACTGAAGCTTTCTTT. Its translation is CASSTGATEAFF.

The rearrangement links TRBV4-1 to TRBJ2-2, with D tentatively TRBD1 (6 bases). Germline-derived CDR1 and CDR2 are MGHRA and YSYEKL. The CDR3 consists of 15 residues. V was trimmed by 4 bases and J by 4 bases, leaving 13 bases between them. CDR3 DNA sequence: TGCGCCAGCAGCCTCGCCGGGACATCCACCGGGGAGCTGTTTTTT. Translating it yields CASSLAGTSTGELFF.

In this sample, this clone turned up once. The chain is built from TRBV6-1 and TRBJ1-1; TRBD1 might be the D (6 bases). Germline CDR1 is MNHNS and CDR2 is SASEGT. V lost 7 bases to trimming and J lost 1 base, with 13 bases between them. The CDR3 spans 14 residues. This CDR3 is CASNRQVRNTEAFF. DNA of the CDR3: TGTGCCAGCAACCGACAGGTCAGGAACACTGAAGCTTTCTTT.